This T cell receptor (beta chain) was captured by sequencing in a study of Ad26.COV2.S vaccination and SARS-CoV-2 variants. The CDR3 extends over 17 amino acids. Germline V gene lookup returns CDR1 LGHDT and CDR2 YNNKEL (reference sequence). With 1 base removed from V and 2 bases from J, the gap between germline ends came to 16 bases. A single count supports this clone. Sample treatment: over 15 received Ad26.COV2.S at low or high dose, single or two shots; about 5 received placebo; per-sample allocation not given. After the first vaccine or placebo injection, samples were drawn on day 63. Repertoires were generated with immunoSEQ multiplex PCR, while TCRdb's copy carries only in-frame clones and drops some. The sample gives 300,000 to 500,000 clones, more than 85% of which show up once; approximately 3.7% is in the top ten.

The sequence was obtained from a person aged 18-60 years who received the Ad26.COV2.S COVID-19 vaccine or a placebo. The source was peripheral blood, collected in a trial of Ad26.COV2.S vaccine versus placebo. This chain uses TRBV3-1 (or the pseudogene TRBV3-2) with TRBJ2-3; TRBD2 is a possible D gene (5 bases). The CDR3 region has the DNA TGTGCCAGCAGCCAAGTTAGTTTCCGGGGATCCACAGATACGCAGTATTTT. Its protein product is CASSQVSFRGSTDTQYF.